This record looks at one T cell receptor beta chain sequence and its context. No antigen is known for it. Nothing much larger sits one base from this clone, and base qualities are not available. Each collaborating institution followed its own protocols to collect whole blood in K2EDTA tubes. For TCRbeta analysis, collaborators shipped samples in one of three forms: frozen whole blood, isolated PBMCs, or DNA extracted from either of those sample types. This entry comes from a study of blood T cell repertoires in COVID-19 (TCRdb year 2020). About the investigation overall: The collaborator samples originated in the United States, Italy and Spain and spanned the acute and convalescent phases of COVID-19. The prospective study material was composed of cDNA or gDNA derived from T cells, B-cell-depleted T cells, or PBMCs. Subjects who had been exposed to COVID-19, were actively infected with it, or had recovered from it provided the deeply sampled blood TCRbeta repertoires that made up the dataset. The repertoires were made available in a free public database intended to serve as a resource for research on the immune response to SARS-CoV-2. Samples were obtained from the ongoing ImmuneRACE study (first 160 participants) and from 1,254 subjects provided by 6 global collaborators. Sample metadata almost always included a de-identified subject ID, COVID-19 status, age in years and sex. HLA class I and class II types, where available, came from metadata supplied by the sample provider rather than from assay-based typing. Findings and caveats that apply to the study as a whole: The quantity of clinical and demographic metadata differed by source and by participant and was supplied without curation.

The CDR3 has 12 amino acids, counting the end cysteine and phenylalanine. The kept DNA is CDR3 alone, 36 bases in frame from the first base. Trimming removed 1 base from V and 9 bases from J, leaving 7 bases between the germline ends. The germline V gene (reference sequence) specifies SEHNR as CDR1 and FQNEAQ as CDR2. TCRbeta CDR3 regions were amplified from genomic DNA using the immunoSEQ Assay, a bias-controlled multiplex PCR. The study's processing was this. Within the assay, amplification of reference gene primers was used to estimate how many nucleated cells each sample contained. To quantify the absolute abundance of each unique TCRbeta CDR3 rearrangement, sequence reads were collapsed and filtered. For each sample, productive Simpson clonality was calculated as the square root of Simpson's diversity index across productive rearrangements. TCRdb carries this immuneACCESS record with in-frame sequences only. Its versions omit some clonotypes, under half of them owing to an unresolved V gene in the studies checked, with the rest unexplained. D and trimming were read from the DNA, whereas the V and J calls and clone size are those reported in that table. In all, the sample holds tens of thousands of clones, and about 89% of those were seen once. The ten most abundant clones make up 3% to 4% of the sample.

The chain employs TRBV7-9 and TRBJ1-5; the D gene cannot be resolved reliably. The receptor comes from a woman in her seventies with acute or convalescent COVID-19. Source material: peripheral blood. The CDR3 region has the sequence CASSLGEGPQHF. The DNA sequence reads TGTGCCAGCAGCTTAGGAGAGGGGCCCCAGCATTTT.